Listed here is a single T cell receptor beta chain. There is no known antigen for this receptor. There are no base qualities to consult, and no much larger clone falls within one base. For deep sequencing of PBMC libraries, mostly 450 to 500 ng of input genomic DNA was used, and six replicates were run per sample. The immunoSEQ hsTCRbeta kit was used to prepare TCRbeta libraries according to the manufacturer's instructions. The finished libraries were brought together in one pool at approximately 3 nM, which was then read using an Illumina NovaSeq 6000 S4 flow cell. Turning to the authors' computational methods: The immunoSEQ Analyzer handled quality control and preprocessing of the raw data. The analysis was restricted to productive rearrangements, with each unique CDR3 amino acid sequence defining a clonotype. Repertoire clonality was estimated as the Gini-Simpson index, computed with the R package tcR. Student's t test was used to compare Gini indices, and Pearson correlation was used to assess associations with tumor size change. The immuneACCESS repertoire file appears here via TCRdb, limited to in-frame rearrangements. These files lack a portion of the clones; in checked studies, under half of the deficit traces to unresolved V genes, and the cause of the others is not known. The DNA gave D and trimming, while V, J and clone size come from that table. The table for this sample lists over 9,000 clones; 66% of them were counted only once. Approximately 3.5% of the sample belongs to the ten largest clones.

Interpreted using the paper, the time point label stands for: after neoadjuvant nivolumab, at surgical resection. The patients had newly diagnosed stage II-IVA oral cavity squamous cell carcinoma and had not received any prior systemic or radiation treatment. The cohort consisted of patients with HPV-negative, locally advanced oral cavity squamous cell carcinoma. Peripheral blood mononuclear cells were analyzed directly and were not maintained or expanded in culture. Samples were obtained from a longitudinal correlative study of a single-arm phase II trial of neoadjuvant nivolumab in oral cavity squamous cell carcinoma. Subject-matched pre- and post-treatment PBMCs and tumors from three responders and three non-responders were subjected to genomic DNA-based TCRbeta sequencing. Peripheral blood mononuclear cells were collected before nivolumab treatment and were collected again after treatment, at the time of surgery. The Maxwell RSC DNA from Cells kit was used to isolate genomic DNA from PBMCs.

CDR1 and CDR2 were assigned from the germline V gene as MNHEY and SVGAGI. Counted from cysteine to phenylalanine, this CDR3 has 15 amino acids. The sequence is cut down to CDR3 DNA, 45 bases in frame from base 1. The trim is 8 bases for V and 9 bases for J, with a gap of 20 bases between the germline ends. The data were taken from a study of neoadjuvant anti-PD-1 for oral cavity cancer (dated by TCRdb to the early 2020s). Concerning the study at large: Before curative-intent surgical resection, most patients were given three to four biweekly doses of nivolumab at 3 mg/kg. Patients who did not progress were given a fourth nivolumab dose at about day 43 and had definitive surgical resection on days 50-56. Under RECIST 1.1, patients with complete response, partial response or stable disease were classed as responders, and patients with progression were classed as non-responders. The parent correlative cohort had about 11 patients and a response rate of roughly 34%. Overall study results and their limits: Only a few patients per response group were included in the TCR analyses, and larger cohorts for validation were called for by the authors. After neoadjuvant nivolumab, T cell clonality (Gini index) in PBMCs was significantly higher in non-responders than in responders. A higher pretreatment blood Treg/Th17 ratio correlated with both higher pretreatment blood TCRbeta clonality and lower post-treatment tumor TCRbeta clonality.

The input for sequencing was PBMCs, taken after nivolumab (anti-PD-1) treatment. The sequence derives from a person aged 35 to 85 with oral cavity squamous cell carcinoma. Recombination joined TRBV6-5 with TRBJ1-6; 6 matching bases give a weak D call of TRBD1. Here is the DNA: TGTGCCAGCGCCCGGGCGGGGGGCGGCCCTTCACCCCTCCACTTT. Its protein is CASARAGGGPSPLHF.